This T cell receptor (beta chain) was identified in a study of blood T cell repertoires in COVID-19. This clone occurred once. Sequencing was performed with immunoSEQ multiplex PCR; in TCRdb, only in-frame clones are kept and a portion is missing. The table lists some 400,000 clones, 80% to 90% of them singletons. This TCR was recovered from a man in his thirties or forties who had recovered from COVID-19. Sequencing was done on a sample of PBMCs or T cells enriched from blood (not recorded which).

The CDR3 sequence: CASSRRGASYEQYF. The CDR3 nucleotides are TGTGCCAGCAGTCGGCGGGGAGCCAGTTACGAGCAGTACTTC. The V and J genes are TRBV28 and TRBJ2-7; possible D gene TRBD2, 6 bases. Deletions cut 5 bases from V and 4 bases from J, with 15 bases between. This CDR3 is 14 amino acids long. CDR1 and CDR2 (germline): MDHEN, SYDVKM.